This record concerns one T cell receptor beta chain sequence. Methods used by the authors: Researchers report that nucleated cell counts were estimated from reference gene primer amplification. Sequencing used immunoSEQ multiplex PCR; TCRdb keeps in-frame clones, though not all of them. V, J and clone size reflect that table, while D and trimming were determined from the DNA. The table has approximately 260,000 clones, over 80% seen once. The germline CDR1 and CDR2 sequences are SGHRS and YFSETQ. J lost 5 bases, V lost 5 bases, and 5 bases had no gene match. This CDR3 is 13 amino acids long. This specimen comes from a study of blood T cell repertoires in COVID-19. Looking at the study overall: Researchers got acute and convalescent COVID-19 samples from the United States, Italy and Spain. PBMCs, B-cell-depleted T cells, or T cells provided the cDNA or gDNA that made up the material.

The chain combines TRBV5-1 with TRBJ1-2; 8 nucleotides line up with TRBD1. Sequencing was carried out using peripheral blood. The receptor comes from a middle-aged woman with acute or convalescent COVID-19. CDR3: CASRDRDDYGYTF. The CDR3 nucleotides read TGCGCCAGCAGGGACAGGGATGATTATGGCTACACCTTC.